The source of this T cell receptor beta chain is a study of blood T cell repertoires in COVID-19. About the research overall: The United States, Italy and Spain supplied acute and convalescent COVID-19 samples. From T cells, B-cell-depleted T cells, or PBMCs came the material, which was cDNA or gDNA.

Study processing details: Amplification of reference gene primers was used by the study to estimate nucleated cell counts. Profiled with immunoSEQ multiplex PCR; TCRdb holds only in-frame clones, not every one. That table is the source of V, J and clone size, and D and trimming were worked out from the DNA. The table has about 300,000 clones, approximately 84% seen once. The sample holds one count of this clone. V was trimmed by 5 bases and J by 0 bases, leaving 17 bases between them. CDR3 length: 17 residues. Per the germline V gene, CDR1 is LNHDA and CDR2 is SQIVND (reference sequence). Seattle-derived patients entered the study during active infection and were followed longitudinally.

The sequenced sample consisted of peripheral blood. The gene calls are TRBV19 and TRBJ2-1; D gene ambiguous. This sequence originates from a human donor with COVID-19, enrolled during active disease. The donor label of this sample is uncertain. The CDR3 DNA sequence: TGTGCCAGTAGTCCCGAGAAATCAGGATACTCCTACAATGAGCAGTTCTTC. It encodes CASSPEKSGYSYNEQFF.